These 2 T cell receptor beta chains were all obtained from the same sample, sequenced in a study of identical twins. TCRdb re-analysed the 5' RACE reads in MiXCR, keeping a single row per CDR3 protein. The sample records roughly 1.6 million distinct CDR3 sequences, 32% being singletons. The sample consisted of cord blood. The receptors come from a newborn girl in good health.

A note on this clonotype: At one boundary the junction diverges from the germline segment, which might be a read error. This chain uses TRBV12-3 or TRBV12-4 with TRBJ2-5, with 8 bases aligning to TRBD2. The CDR3 covers 15 residues. The CDR3 nucleotides read TGCGCCTCCGGTGCGGCTAGCGGGTTCCGAGAGACCCAGTACTTC. The encoded protein is CASGAASGFRETQYF.

This chain joins TRBV7-6 and TRBJ2-3; 8 bases match TRBD2. CDR1 and CDR2 from the germline V gene are SGHVS and FNYEAQ. V lost 5 bases and J lost 0; bases outside the gene matches: 4. This CDR3 comprises 15 residues. CDR3 amino acids: CASSQTSASTDTQYF. As DNA, the CDR3 is TGTGCCAGCAGCCAGACTAGCGCGAGCACAGATACGCAGTATTTT.